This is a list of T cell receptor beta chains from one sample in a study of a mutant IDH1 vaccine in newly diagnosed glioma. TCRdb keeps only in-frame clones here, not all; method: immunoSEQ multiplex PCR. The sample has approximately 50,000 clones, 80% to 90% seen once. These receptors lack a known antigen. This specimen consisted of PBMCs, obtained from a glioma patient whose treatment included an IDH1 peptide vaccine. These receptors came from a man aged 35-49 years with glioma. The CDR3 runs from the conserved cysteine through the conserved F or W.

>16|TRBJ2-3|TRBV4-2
CASSQDRTLPTDTQYF
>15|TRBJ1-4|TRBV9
CASSVGGASNEKLFF
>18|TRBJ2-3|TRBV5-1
CASSLGASGFSSTDTQYF
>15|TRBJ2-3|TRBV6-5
CASSYGTGGLDTQYF
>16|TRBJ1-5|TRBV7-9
CASSEGPGVNNQPQHF
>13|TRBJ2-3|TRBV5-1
CASSLTSADTQYF
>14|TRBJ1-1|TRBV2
CASRSNRENTEAFF
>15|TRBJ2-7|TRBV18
CASSPLMGQVYEQYF
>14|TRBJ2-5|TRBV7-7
CASSLTGGQETQYF
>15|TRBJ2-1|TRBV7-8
CASSLDGTSFDEQFF
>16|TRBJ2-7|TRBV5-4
CASSSGDTLPLYEQYF
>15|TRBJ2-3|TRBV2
CASFVWGRGTDTQYF
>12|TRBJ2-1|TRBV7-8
CASITGYNEQFF
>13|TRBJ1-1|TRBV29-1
CSVGQTMNTEAFF
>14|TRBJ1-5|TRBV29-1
CSAPDRTGNQPQHF
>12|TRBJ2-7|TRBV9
CASKQRVYEQYF